This record covers a single T cell receptor beta chain. Its target is unknown. These data belong to a study of T cells in localized non-small cell lung cancer. Study results and caveats: The study linked higher blood T cell density to longer overall survival. Among the tissues sampled, uninvolved adjacent lung had the highest T cell clonality, above tumor.

After removal of 0 bases from V and 0 bases from J, the junction contained 5 bases not matched to a gene. The CDR3 length is 17 residues. The V gene's germline CDR1 is SQVTM and CDR2 ANQGSEA. The data were produced by immunoSEQ multiplex PCR, yet TCRdb's version contains in-frame clones alone and is incomplete. The sample yields roughly 1,700 clones, around a fifth seen once. The sample here was normal lung tissue next to the tumor, taken before any cancer treatment. The chain employs TRBV29-1 and TRBJ2-3; TRBD2 aligns across 11 bases. This sequence originates from a man aged 35 to 69 with stage II lung adenocarcinoma. CDR3 sequence: CSVEDPTSGASTDTQYF. The CDR3, as DNA: TGCAGCGTTGAAGATCCGACTAGCGGGGCAAGCACAGATACGCAGTATTTT.